The 29 T cell receptor beta chains listed next were all sequenced from one sample in a study of blood T cells in healthy people across ages. The use of a sample-barcoded 5' primer and a J-beta primer mix characterized a second PCR of about 7 to 12 cycles. TCRdb re-called the 5' RACE reads through MiXCR, storing one row per CDR3 protein. The sample lists about 1.4 million distinct CDR3 sequences, approximately 60% seen once, with 6.5% to 8.5% in the top ten. Sample: blood. The receptor source for this set is a man between 18 and 35 years old in good health.

A word on this clonotype: The germline gene is not matched at one end of the junction; a read error may be the cause. The chain is built from TRBV29-1 and TRBJ1-2; D remains ambiguous. Per the germline V gene, CDR1 is SQVTM and CDR2 is ANQGSEA. The CDR3 loop spans 16 amino acids. In DNA, the CDR3 is TGCAGCGCCTACCGACCTCGGCCCCTCGGAAACTATGGTTACACCTTC. Its protein product is CSAYRPRPLGNYGYTF.

This rearrangement joins TRBV30 to TRBJ1-1, with 11 bases identical to TRBD1. The germline V gene encodes CDR1 GTSNPN and CDR2 SVGIG (reference sequence). V was clipped by 5 bases and J by 3 bases; unmatched bases: 2. This CDR3 spans 13 amino acids. This chain's CDR3 is CAWGTGGYTEAFF. The CDR3, as DNA: TGTGCCTGGGGGACAGGGGGGTACACTGAAGCTTTCTTT.

The chain combines TRBV27 with TRBJ2-3; 8 bases agree with TRBD2. The CDR3 loop spans 14 amino acids. J gave up 3 bases and V 4 bases, and 3 bases lay outside the gene matches. Germline V CDR1 and CDR2: MNHEY, SMNVEV (reference sequence). DNA of the CDR3: TGTGCCAGCAGTTGGGGACTAGTTACAGATACGCAGTATTTT. Its translation: CASSWGLVTDTQYF.

This clonotype was observed a few times. The chain carries TRBV28 and TRBJ2-1; 8 bases align to TRBD1. Germline values: CDR1 MDHEN, CDR2 SYDVKM. This CDR3 is 14 amino acids long. Losses at the gene ends were 3 bases for V and 7 bases for J; bases not matched to a gene: 5. CDR3 loop: CASSFGQGANEQFF. The CDR3 DNA reads TGTGCCAGCAGTTTCGGGCAGGGGGCGAATGAGCAGTTCTTC.

The V gene is TRBV3-1, the J gene TRBJ2-6; D remains unclear. V was cut by 1 base and J by 1 base, with 8 bases left in between. Germline assignment: CDR1 LGHDT and CDR2 YNNKEL (reference sequence). The CDR3 extends over 16 amino acids. The CDR3 protein is CASSQGEQSGANVLTF. Written as DNA, the CDR3 is TGTGCCAGCAGCCAAGGAGAGCAATCTGGGGCCAACGTCCTGACTTTC.

The chain employs TRBV4-2 and TRBJ2-3; D remains ambiguous. Germline V gives CDR1 LGHNA, CDR2 YNFKEQ. Trimming took 0 bases from V and 7 from J, leaving 5 bases between them. The CDR3 length is 12 residues. The CDR3 DNA sequence: TGTGCCAGCAGCCAAGATGGCCATACGCAGTATTTT. Protein sequence: CASSQDGHTQYF.

The chain carries TRBV27 and TRBJ2-5; 9 bases match TRBD2. CDR3 length: 16 residues. The germline gives CDR1 MNHEY, CDR2 SMNVEV (reference sequence). Trimming removed 0 bases from V and 0 bases from J; junction bases left unmatched: 2. The CDR3 DNA follows: TGTGCCAGCAGTTTATCCCCTAGCGGGGACCAAGAGACCCAGTACTTC. Its protein is CASSLSPSGDQETQYF.

The V gene is TRBV14, the J gene TRBJ2-1, with a possible D match to TRBD1 (6 bases). The length of the CDR3 is 16 residues. Trimming cost V 4 bases and J 5 bases, with 18 bases left between them. Germline V lookup: CDR1 SGHDN, CDR2 FVKESK. CDR3 region: CASSLLTGTLDNEQFF. The DNA of the CDR3 is TGTGCCAGCAGCCTCCTGACAGGAACGTTGGACAATGAGCAGTTCTTC.

This chain links TRBV6-6 with TRBJ2-3; 8 nucleotides agree with TRBD2. The trim removed 4 bases at V and 4 bases at J, leaving 7 bases unmatched. Germline V gene data show CDR1 as MNHNY and CDR2 as SVGAGI (reference sequence). This CDR3 is 15 amino acids long. CDR3 DNA: TGTGCCAGCAGTTGGGGGGCGGGGGGTGCAGATACGCAGTATTTT. Translated, it gives CASSWGAGGADTQYF.

This clonotype was seen once. The gene calls are TRBV4-3 and TRBJ1-1; D is ambiguous. V lost 0 bases, J lost 5 bases, and 7 bases lay in between. This CDR3 comprises 13 residues. Germline values: CDR1 LGHNA, CDR2 YSLEER. Here the CDR3 reads CASSQDPWTEAFF. CDR3 DNA: TGCGCCAGCAGCCAAGATCCGTGGACTGAAGCTTTCTTT.

This clonotype was observed a few times. The chain uses TRBV4-1 and TRBJ2-4, with D hard to call. CDR3 length equals 13 residues. Trimming removed 3 bases at V and 8 bases at J, with 11 bases between. Germline values: CDR1 MGHRA, CDR2 YSYEKL. The CDR3 DNA reads TGCGCCAGCAGCCAGCTTGTGAGGCACATTCAGTACTTC. As protein: CASSQLVRHIQYF.

V gene TRBV20-1 combines with J gene TRBJ2-7; 10 bases are a match to TRBD2. The germline V gene encodes CDR1 DFQATT and CDR2 SNEGSKA (reference sequence). The CDR3 is 17 amino acids. Losses at the gene ends were 0 bases for V and 2 bases for J; bases not matched to a gene: 10. The DNA of the CDR3 is TGCAGTGCTAGAGATGAAGGGCTAGCGGGGGACCCCTACGAGCAGTACTTC. Protein: CSARDEGLAGDPYEQYF.

The gene calls are TRBV5-1 and TRBJ1-6, with a possible D match to TRBD1 (5 bases). The ends were cut back, 1 base at V and 5 bases at J, with 10 bases in the middle. This CDR3 is 15 amino acids long. Germline lookup yields CDR1 SGHRS and CDR2 YFSETQ. The CDR3 nucleotides read TGCGCCAGCAGCTTGAGACAGCGGCATAATTCACCCCTCCACTTT. Its translation is CASSLRQRHNSPLHF.

This clonotype was observed a single time. The chain joins TRBV10-3 to TRBJ2-3; tentatively, D is TRBD2 (7 bases). Trimming pared 6 bases from V and 5 bases from J, leaving 18 bases between. The CDR3 length is 15 residues. From germline, CDR1 is ENHRY and CDR2 SYGVKD. This chain's CDR3 is CAIRDGGADVDTQYF. The DNA for the CDR3 is TGTGCCATCAGAGATGGGGGGGCGGATGTAGATACGCAGTATTTT.

This chain uses TRBV4-1 with TRBJ2-1; 10 bases agree with TRBD2. This CDR3 has 15 residues. V gave up 2 bases and J gave up 5 bases; unmatched junction bases: 3. CDR1 MGHRA and CDR2 YSYEKL come from the germline V gene. The CDR3 bases are TGCGCCAGCAGCCAAAGCGGGAGGGCCAACAATGAGCAGTTCTTC. This codes for CASSQSGRANNEQFF.

This clonotype has only a few counts. The chain combines TRBV9 with TRBJ2-6, with D perhaps TRBD1 or TRBD2 (5 bases each). This CDR3 contains 19 residues. Germline lookup yields CDR1 SGDLS and CDR2 YYNGEE. V lost 0 bases to trimming and J lost 0 bases, with 16 bases between them. CDR3 nucleotides: TGTGCCAGCAGCGTAGCTTCAGGGACGATTCCCTCTGGGGCCAACGTCCTGACTTTC. It translates to CASSVASGTIPSGANVLTF.

The J gene is TRBJ2-7, the V gene TRBV9; 10 nucleotides match TRBD2. V shed 0 bases and J 3 bases; nucleotides not matched to a gene: 6. The CDR3 runs 16 residues. Per the germline V gene, CDR1 is SGDLS and CDR2 is YYNGEE. The CDR3 DNA is TGTGCCAGCAGCGTAGCTTTGACTAGCGGGCTCTACGAGCAGTACTTC. Translation: CASSVALTSGLYEQYF.

The chain is built from TRBV9 and TRBJ2-3; 8 bases are a match to TRBD2. CDR1 is SGDLS, CDR2 YYNGEE, per germline. The CDR3 is made up of 21 amino acids. The V gene end was trimmed by 0 bases and the J gene end by 3 bases; junction bases not matched to a gene: 21. The CDR3 DNA is TGTGCCAGCAGCGTAGTCTTCCCTCGGGGCACTAGCGGTTCAGAAACAGATACGCAGTATTTT. Its protein is CASSVVFPRGTSGSETDTQYF.

The chain joins TRBV3-1 to TRBJ2-1; tentatively, D is TRBD1 (7 bases). Trimming left V 3 bases short and J 7 bases short, with 19 bases between. Germline CDR1 reads LGHDT; CDR2 reads YNNKEL (reference sequence). This CDR3 spans 16 amino acids. The CDR3 DNA reads as TGTGCCAGCAGCCATTTGGAGGGGGCCGGTGTAAATGAGCAGTTCTTC. Residues: CASSHLEGAGVNEQFF.

As concerns this clonotype: At one boundary the junction diverges from the germline segment, which might be a read error. The chain uses TRBV9 and TRBJ2-3; D remains ambiguous. Germline CDR1 reads SGDLS; CDR2 reads YYNGEE. The CDR3 has 16 residues. CDR3 sequence: CVSSVTRNAPWDTQYF. Written as DNA, the CDR3 is TGTGTCAGCAGCGTAACGAGGAACGCCCCATGGGATACGCAGTATTTT.

This clonotype was seen a few times. The chain has TRBV3-1 and TRBJ2-7; maybe TRBD1 (7 bases). The CDR3 is 15 amino acids. Germline-derived CDR1 and CDR2 are LGHDT and YNNKEL (reference sequence). The ends were cut back, 2 bases at V and 0 bases at J, with 11 bases in the middle. The CDR3 loop is CASSQRGTDSYEQYF. CDR3 nucleotide sequence: TGTGCCAGCAGCCAACGCGGGACAGACTCCTACGAGCAGTACTTC.

CDR3 in amino acids: CASSDTGGETQYF. The CDR3 DNA reads as TGTGCCAGCAGTGATACAGGGGGAGAGACCCAGTACTTC. The rearrangement joins TRBV25-1 to TRBJ2-5, with 8 positions matching TRBD1. CDR1 and CDR2 (germline): MGHDK, SYGVNS. V shed 3 bases and J 4 bases; nucleotides not matched to a gene: 1. The CDR3 is made up of 13 amino acids.

This clonotype showed up just a few times. This chain joins TRBV7-2 and TRBJ1-2; D is ambiguous. Germline V CDR1 and CDR2: SGHTA, FQGNSA. The CDR3 has 13 residues. Trimming cost V 1 base and J 5 bases, with 8 bases left between them. CDR3 sequence (DNA): TGTGCCAGCAGCTTAGAGGTGGGGTATGGCTACACCTTC. It codes for CASSLEVGYGYTF. The full variable domain, rest sourced from reference TRBV7-2 and TRBJ1-2, is GAGVSQSPSNKVTEKGKDVELRCDPISGHTALYWYRQSLGQGLEFLIYFQGNSAPDKSGLPSDRFSAERTGGSVSTLTIQRTQQEDSAVYLCASSLEVGYGYTFGSGTRLTVV.

This chain links TRBV2 with TRBJ1-5; no firm D call. V lost 8 bases and J 5 bases, leaving 13 bases between the germline ends. CDR1 is SNHLY and CDR2 is FYNNEI in the germline V gene. The CDR3 consists of 13 residues. CDR3 residues: CASAWEVDQPQHF. In DNA, the CDR3 is TGTGCCAGCGCCTGGGAGGTCGATCAGCCCCAGCATTTT. Complete variable domain (other parts from reference TRBV2 and TRBJ1-5): EPEVTQTPSHQVTQMGQEVILRCVPISNHLYFYWYRQILGQKVEFLVSFYNNEISEKSEIFDDQFSVERPDGSNFTLKIRSTKLEDSAMYFCASAWEVDQPQHFGDGTRLSIL.

This clonotype appeared a few times. This sequence joins TRBV5-1 and TRBJ2-3; D may be TRBD2 (5 bases). The CDR3 contains 14 residues. CDR1 and CDR2 (germline): SGHRS, YFSETQ. Trimming pared 4 bases from V and 5 bases from J, leaving 14 bases between. As DNA, the CDR3 is TGCGCCAGCAGCGTAATCGGGGTCATAGATACGCAGTATTTT. Its translation: CASSVIGVIDTQYF.

The chain carries TRBV12-3 or TRBV12-4 and TRBJ2-2, with TRBD2 matching 7 bases. The CDR3 spans 17 residues. The V and J ends lost 4 bases and 4 bases, in that order; junction bases with no gene match: 12. The CDR3 nucleotides read TGTGCCAGCAGTTATACCTCGGGGGGACCAACCACCGGGGAGCTGTTTTTT. Protein: CASSYTSGGPTTGELFF.

CDR3 in DNA: TGTGCCAGCAGTCCCGACAGGACGTACCAAGAGACCCAGTACTTC. Translation: CASSPDRTYQETQYF. V and J are TRBV27 and TRBJ2-5; perhaps TRBD1 as D (6 bases). Germline-derived CDR1 and CDR2 are MNHEY and SMNVEV (reference sequence). The V end was cut by 5 bases, the J end by 0 bases, with 13 bases between. The CDR3 length is 15 residues.

The V call is TRBV25-1, the J call TRBJ2-1; 8 bases are a match to TRBD2. V shed 5 bases and J 5 bases; nucleotides not matched to a gene: 8. The CDR3 runs to 15 residues. In germline, CDR1 is MGHDK, CDR2 SYGVNS. The CDR3 is CASSKTAGVNNEQFF. The DNA of the CDR3 is TGTGCCAGCAGTAAAACAGCGGGAGTGAACAATGAGCAGTTCTTC.

The chain combines TRBV20-1 with TRBJ2-5; D remains unclear. There are 14 residues in the CDR3. V shed 5 bases and J shed 1 base, with 14 bases lying between them. Germline V lookup: CDR1 DFQATT, CDR2 SNEGSKA (reference sequence). CDR3 amino acids: CSAPPLTTQETQYF. In DNA form, the CDR3 reads TGCAGTGCTCCTCCGTTGACAACCCAAGAGACCCAGTACTTC.